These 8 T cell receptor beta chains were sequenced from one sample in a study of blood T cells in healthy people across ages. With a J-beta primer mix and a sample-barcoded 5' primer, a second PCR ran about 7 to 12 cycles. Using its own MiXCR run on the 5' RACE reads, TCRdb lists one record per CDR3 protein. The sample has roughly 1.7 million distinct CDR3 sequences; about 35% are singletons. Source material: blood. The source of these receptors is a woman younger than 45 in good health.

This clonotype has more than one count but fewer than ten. CDR3 nucleotide sequence: TGCGCCAGCAGCTTGAGGCCGGGGGATGGCTACACCTTC. It specifies CASSLRPGDGYTF. This rearrangement joins TRBV5-1 to TRBJ1-2; a weak D match, TRBD1 (5 bases). V was shortened by 1 base and J by 6 bases, with 10 bases between the two germline ends. The germline gives CDR1 SGHRS, CDR2 YFSETQ. CDR3 length equals 13 residues.

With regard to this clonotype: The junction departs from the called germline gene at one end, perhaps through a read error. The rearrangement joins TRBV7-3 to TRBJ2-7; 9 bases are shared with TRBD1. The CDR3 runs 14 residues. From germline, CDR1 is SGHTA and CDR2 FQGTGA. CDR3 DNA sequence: TGTGCCAACAGCCTCGACAGGGGGGATCGGGAGCAGTACTTC. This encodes CANSLDRGDREQYF.

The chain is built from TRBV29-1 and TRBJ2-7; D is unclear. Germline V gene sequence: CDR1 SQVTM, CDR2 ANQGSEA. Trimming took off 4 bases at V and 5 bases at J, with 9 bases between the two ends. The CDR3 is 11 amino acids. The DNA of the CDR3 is TGCAGCGTTGCCAGTCGGGACGAGCAGTACTTC. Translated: CSVASRDEQYF.

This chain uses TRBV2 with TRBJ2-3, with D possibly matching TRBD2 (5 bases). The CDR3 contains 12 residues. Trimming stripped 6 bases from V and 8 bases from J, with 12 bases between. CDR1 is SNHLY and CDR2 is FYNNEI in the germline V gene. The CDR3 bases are TGTGCCAGCAGATACGGACTGACTACGCAGTATTTT. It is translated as CASRYGLTTQYF.

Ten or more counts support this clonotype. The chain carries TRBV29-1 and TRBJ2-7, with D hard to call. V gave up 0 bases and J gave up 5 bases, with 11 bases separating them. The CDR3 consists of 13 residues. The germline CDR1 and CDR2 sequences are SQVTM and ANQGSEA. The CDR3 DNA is TGCAGCGTTGAAGATTGGCAAAGAAACGAGCAGTACTTC. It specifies CSVEDWQRNEQYF.

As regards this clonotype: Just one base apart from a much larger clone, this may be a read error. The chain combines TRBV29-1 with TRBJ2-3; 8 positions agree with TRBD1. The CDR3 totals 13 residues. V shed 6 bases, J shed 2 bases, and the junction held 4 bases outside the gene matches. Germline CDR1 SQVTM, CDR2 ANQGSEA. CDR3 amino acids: CSVGTGPTDTQYF. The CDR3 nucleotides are TGCAGCGTCGGGACAGGCCCCACAGATACGCAGTATTTT.

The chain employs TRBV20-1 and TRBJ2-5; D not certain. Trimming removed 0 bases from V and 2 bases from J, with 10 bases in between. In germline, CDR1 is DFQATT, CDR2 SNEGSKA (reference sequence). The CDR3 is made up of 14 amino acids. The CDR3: CSARDYGRQETQYF. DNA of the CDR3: TGCAGTGCTAGAGATTACGGACGGCAAGAGACCCAGTACTTC.

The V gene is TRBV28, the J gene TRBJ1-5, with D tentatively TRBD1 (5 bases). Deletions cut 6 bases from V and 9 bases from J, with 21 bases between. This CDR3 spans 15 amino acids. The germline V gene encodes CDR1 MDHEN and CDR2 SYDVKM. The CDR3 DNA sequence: TGTGCCAGCAGCCGAATCGAGGCAGGGACTTTGCCCCAGCATTTT. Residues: CASSRIEAGTLPQHF.